Shown below are 9 T cell receptor beta chains from a single sample sequenced in a study of CD8 T cells in ankylosing spondylitis. MiXCR, applied by TCRdb to the 5' RACE reads, yields one record per CDR3 protein. In the table there are about 340,000 distinct CDR3 sequences, 20% to 25% of which are singletons. Sequencing input: blood, either unsorted or a sorted T cell fraction (not recorded which). Receptors originate from a male donor with ankylosing spondylitis or in good health (not recorded which).

In this sample, this clonotype turned up a few times. The chain carries TRBV6-1 and TRBJ2-7, with D unresolved. Germline loops: CDR1 MNHNS, CDR2 SASEGT. The germline V and J ends were trimmed by 6 bases and 0 bases, with 15 bases remaining between them. This CDR3 is built from 15 residues. CDR3 region: CASRVNIGPSYEQYF. DNA of the CDR3: TGTGCCAGCAGAGTAAACATAGGGCCCTCCTACGAGCAGTACTTC.

This chain links TRBV12-3 or TRBV12-4 with TRBJ2-1, with D perhaps TRBD1 (5 bases). CDR3 size: 14 residues. V was shortened by 3 bases and J by 9 bases, with 15 bases between the two germline ends. CDR3 sequence (DNA): TGTGCCAGCAGTTTTGGTTCGCCAGGGCCTGAGCAGTTCTTC. Translated, it gives CASSFGSPGPEQFF.

The rearrangement joins TRBV6-1 to TRBJ2-2, with D maybe TRBD2 (6 bases). This CDR3 has 16 amino acids. The germline V gene encodes CDR1 MNHNS and CDR2 SASEGT. Trimming removed 6 bases from V and 3 bases from J, with 17 bases in between. For the CDR3, the DNA is TGTGCCAGCAGCTCCGCGGGGTACACAGACACCGGGGAGCTGTTTTTT. Its translation: CASSSAGYTDTGELFF.

This clonotype was recorded a few times. Here the CDR3 DNA reads TGTGCCAGCAGCTTTATTACTGAAGCTTTCTTT. This sequence encodes CASSFITEAFF. The chain recombines TRBV7-9 with TRBJ1-1, with D unclear. Germline lookup yields CDR1 SEHNR and CDR2 FQNEAQ (reference sequence). The CDR3 is 11 amino acids. V was clipped by 3 bases and J by 5 bases, with 4 bases between them.

This chain joins TRBV5-1 and TRBJ2-5, with TRBD2 matching 12 bases. After removal of 0 bases from V and 5 bases from J, the junction contained 8 bases not matched to a gene. The germline V gene has CDR1 SGHRS and CDR2 YFSETQ. The CDR3 is made up of 17 amino acids. CDR3 sequence (DNA): TGCGCCAGCAGCTTGGTACTAGCGGGGGGCCGTACCGAGACCCAGTACTTC. Residues: CASSLVLAGGRTETQYF.

This clonotype showed up just a few times. The chain links TRBV3-1 to TRBJ2-1, with unresolved D. Per germline, CDR1 LGHDT and CDR2 YNNKEL (reference sequence). The V and J ends lost 4 bases and 3 bases respectively, with 10 bases between them. This CDR3 has 14 amino acids. The CDR3 nucleotides read TGTGCCAGCAGCCCTTGGGGATTCTACAATGAGCAGTTCTTC. Translation gives CASSPWGFYNEQFF.

This clonotype was found once. J is TRBJ1-1 and V is TRBV7-9; D is possibly TRBD1 (6 bases). V was pared by 8 bases and J by 11 bases, with 18 bases between. This CDR3 contains 12 residues. Germline lookup yields CDR1 SEHNR and CDR2 FQNEAQ (reference sequence). The CDR3 sequence is CASGTGADEAFF. In DNA, the CDR3 is TGTGCCAGCGGCACGGGGGCGGATGAGGCTTTCTTT.

This clonotype was observed a few times. V gene TRBV12-3 or TRBV12-4 combines with J gene TRBJ2-7; D is perhaps TRBD2 (6 bases). V lost 5 bases, J lost 6 bases, and 20 bases lay in between. The CDR3 runs to 15 residues. CDR3 DNA sequence: TGTGCCAGCAGTCCAGCGGCGGGCCCGGGGGTCGAGCAGTACTTC. The encoded protein is CASSPAAGPGVEQYF.

The genes are TRBV4-1 and TRBJ2-3; D not certain. The germline V gene encodes CDR1 MGHRA and CDR2 YSYEKL. The CDR3 extends over 13 amino acids. V was pared by 1 base and J by 2 bases, with 4 bases between. For the CDR3, the DNA is TGCGCCAGCAGCCAAGTATCCACAGATACGCAGTATTTT. It translates to CASSQVSTDTQYF.